This T cell receptor (beta chain) was profiled in a study of Graves' ophthalmopathy and Graves' hyperthyroidism (dated by TCRdb to 2017 to 2018). Some background on the complete study: Peripheral blood was collected at initial diagnosis, prior to any treatment. The study used signatures of the TCR beta repertoire to tell Graves' ophthalmopathy apart from Graves' hyperthyroidism and to predict which patients would progress to ophthalmopathy. In total, 135 blood samples were TCR-sequenced: approximately 42 ophthalmopathy, roughly 80 hyperthyroidism and roughly 17 hyperthyroidism-to-ophthalmopathy patients. To explore V-J signatures distinguishing ophthalmopathy from hyperthyroidism, a discovery set of 100 patients (fewer than 45 ophthalmopathy, over 55 stable hyperthyroidism) was enrolled. The independent validation cohort included approximately 19 hyperthyroidism patients plus 17 patients who later progressed from hyperthyroidism to ophthalmopathy. In over 5 hyperthyroidism patients, the T-cell repertoire of thyroid tissue was compared with the T-cell repertoire of blood. Once sampling was done, hyperthyroidism patients were given methimazole at a starting dose of 30 mg daily, while ophthalmopathy patients were given high-dose intravenous methylprednisolone. For training and testing, the 100 or so patients in the discovery cohort were randomly divided in a 7:3 ratio. What the work shows at the level of the full study, not this receptor alone: No statistical method was used to set the sample size in advance, and the investigators knew which group each participant was assigned to. Most expanded thyroid clonotypes with a frequency above 0.001 also appeared in blood, which suggests that blood repertoires may reflect the immune response in the thyroid. In validation, the model predicted ophthalmopathy progression with about 70% sensitivity and about 73% specificity; 12 predicted patients were CT-confirmed with GO in a median of roughly 6.8 months. Ophthalmopathy was separated from stable hyperthyroidism by the 13-signature model with more than 85% sensitivity and less than 82% specificity in cross-validation and with 80%/75% in the test set.

Ophthalmopathy patients had moderately to severely active disease, Clinical Activity Score of at least 3, NOSPECS grade of at least 4, and disease duration under 3 months. Patients with other autoimmune diseases, uncontrolled infections, pregnancy or lactation were excluded from the study. Clinical symptoms, serum thyroxine, TRAb, thyroid ultrasound and orbital computed tomography were used for diagnosis. PBMCs were isolated from 7.5 to 10 ml of fresh peripheral blood by Ficoll-Paque density gradient centrifugation. Total RNA was extracted using Trizol reagent, and RNA quality was checked on an Agilent 2100 Bioanalyzer. TCR beta CDR3 regions were amplified from RNA transcripts for repertoire sequencing. HTBI primers and the Qiagen OneStep RT-PCR kit were used in a first-round RT-PCR, which was followed by a second-round multiplex PCR, size selection and purification. Sequencing of the libraries was carried out on an Illumina HiSeq2000 in paired-end mode with 100 bp reads. As for how the authors treated the data: SOAPnuke was used for read processing, and reads with adapters, uncalled bases, a mean Phred below 15, or no exact constant-primer or identifier match were discarded. COPE v1.2.5 was used to merge the high-quality paired reads. Clonotypes were defined as unique nucleotide sequences and were aligned to IMGT TRB V, D and J references using MiTCR v1.1. The analysis was limited to V-J combinations with a frequency above 0.0001, which together covered 98% to 99.2% of repertoires. For each V-J combination, a TCR clonal expansion and chaos score was defined as F50 clonal expansion divided by the chaos observed in the TCRdist matrix. Welch's t-statistics and random forest were used to reduce the features to 10 to 15 V-J combinations, which were then used as input to a naive Bayes classifier. The Morisita-Horn index was used to measure how similar the thyroid and blood repertoires were. TCRdb passed the public sequencing reads through fastp at Q25 and MiXCR, retaining productive beta sequences. Every CDR3 protein is listed once, alongside the most common genes and DNA of its rows. The V and J calls reflect TCRdb's pipeline rather than the authors' work. The sample includes roughly 500,000 distinct CDR3 sequences, with approximately 15% observed a single time. The ten largest clones add up to 8% to 10% of the sample.

The V end loses 6 bases and the J end loses 5 bases, and a stretch of 11 bases separates them. There are 13 amino acids in the CDR3, from cysteine to phenylalanine inclusive. Left in the record is the CDR3 DNA by itself, 39 bases read in frame from the first base. In this sample, this clonotype turned up many times. Its cognate antigen has yet to be identified. No qualities accompany the bases; no much larger clone lies one base away. This TCR was sampled from a woman aged 25 to 39 with Graves' ophthalmopathy. Donor details come from another sample of the same person, matched by shared clones. Material: blood. This sequence uses TRBV12-3 or TRBV12-4 and TRBJ1-3; a confident D gene designation cannot be given. The CDR3 region reads CASSRESRNTIYF. The nucleotide sequence is TGTGCCAGCAGCCGGGAGTCTAGAAACACCATATATTTT.